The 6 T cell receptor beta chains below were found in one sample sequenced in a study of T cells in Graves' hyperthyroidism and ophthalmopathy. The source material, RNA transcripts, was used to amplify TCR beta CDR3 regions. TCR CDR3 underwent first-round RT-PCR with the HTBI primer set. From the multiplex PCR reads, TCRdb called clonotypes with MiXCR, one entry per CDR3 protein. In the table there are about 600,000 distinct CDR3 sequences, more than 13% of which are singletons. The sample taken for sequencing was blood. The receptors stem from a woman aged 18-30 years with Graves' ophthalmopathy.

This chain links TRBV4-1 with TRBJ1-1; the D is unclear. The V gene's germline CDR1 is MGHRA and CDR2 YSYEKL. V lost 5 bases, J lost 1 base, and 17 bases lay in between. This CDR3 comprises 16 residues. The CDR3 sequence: CASSETLFGGNTEAFF. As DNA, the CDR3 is TGCGCCAGCAGCGAAACCCTTTTCGGAGGGAACACTGAAGCTTTCTTT.

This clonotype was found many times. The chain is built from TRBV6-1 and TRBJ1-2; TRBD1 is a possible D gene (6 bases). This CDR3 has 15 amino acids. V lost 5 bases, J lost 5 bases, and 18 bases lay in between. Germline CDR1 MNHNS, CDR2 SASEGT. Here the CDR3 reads CASSHFRTVRYGYTF. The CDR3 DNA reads TGTGCCAGCAGTCACTTCAGGACAGTGAGATATGGCTACACCTTC.

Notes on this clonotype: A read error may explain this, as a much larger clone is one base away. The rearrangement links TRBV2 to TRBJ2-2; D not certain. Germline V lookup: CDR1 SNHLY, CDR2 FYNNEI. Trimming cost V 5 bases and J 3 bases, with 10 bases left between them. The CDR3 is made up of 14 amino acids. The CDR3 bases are TGTGCCAGCAGTAGCAGGAGTCACACCGGGGAGCTGTTTTTT. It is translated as CASSSRSHTGELFF.

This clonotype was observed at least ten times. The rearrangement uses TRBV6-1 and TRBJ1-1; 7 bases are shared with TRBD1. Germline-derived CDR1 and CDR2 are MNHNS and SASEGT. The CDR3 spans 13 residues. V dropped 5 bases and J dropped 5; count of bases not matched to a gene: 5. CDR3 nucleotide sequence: TGTGCCAGCAGTATCCCAGGGGGGACTGAAGCTTTCTTT. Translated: CASSIPGGTEAFF.

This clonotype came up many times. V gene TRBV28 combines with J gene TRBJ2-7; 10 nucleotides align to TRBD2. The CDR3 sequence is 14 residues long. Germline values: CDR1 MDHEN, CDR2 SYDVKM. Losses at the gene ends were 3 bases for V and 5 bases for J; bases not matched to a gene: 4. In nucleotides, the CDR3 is TGTGCCAGCAGTTTGCCTAGCGGGAGAAACGAGCAGTACTTC. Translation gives CASSLPSGRNEQYF.

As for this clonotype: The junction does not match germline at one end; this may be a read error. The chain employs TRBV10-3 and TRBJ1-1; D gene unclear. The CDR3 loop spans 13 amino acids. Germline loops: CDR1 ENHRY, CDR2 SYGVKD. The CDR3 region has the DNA TGTGCCATCAGTGAGTCGATCCAGTCTGAGGCTTTCTTT. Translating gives CAISESIQSEAFF.